A single sample is the source of the 18 T cell receptor beta chains below, sequenced in a study of Ad26.COV2.S vaccination and SARS-CoV-2 variants. The treatment was: 15 to 20 received Ad26.COV2.S at low or high dose, single or two shots; several received placebo; per-sample allocation not given. Day 63 following the first vaccine or placebo injection was when the samples were taken. Repertoires were generated with immunoSEQ multiplex PCR, while TCRdb's copy carries only in-frame clones and drops some. This table has some 300,000 clones, around 84% appearing once. The sample in question was peripheral blood, obtained in a trial of Ad26.COV2.S vaccine versus placebo. Receptors were obtained from a person aged 18-60 years who received the Ad26.COV2.S COVID-19 vaccine or a placebo.

V is TRBV11-2 and J is TRBJ2-5; 9 bases line up with TRBD2. The CDR3 consists of 17 residues. V lost 0 bases to trimming and J lost 4 bases; unmatched junction nucleotides: 9. Germline V gene sequence: CDR1 SGHAT, CDR2 FQNNGV. The CDR3 DNA reads TGTGCCAGCAGCTTAGAGGGTAGCGGGAGCCCCTTAGAGACCCAGTACTTC. As protein: CASSLEGSGSPLETQYF. Combining the CDR3 with reference TRBV11-2 and TRBJ2-5 gives the whole variable domain EAGVAQSPRYKIIEKRQSVAFWCNPISGHATLYWYQQILGQGPKLLIQFQNNGVVDDSQLPKDRFSAERLKGVDSTLKIQPAKLEDSAVYLCASSLEGSGSPLETQYFGPGTRLLVL.

The table lists this clone with many counts. This sequence joins TRBV6-2 or TRBV6-3 and TRBJ2-7, with 10 nucleotides matching TRBD1. V shed 2 bases, J shed 3 bases, and the junction held 4 bases outside the gene matches. CDR1 is MNHEY, CDR2 SVGEGT, per germline. The CDR3 is 15 residues long. Written as DNA, the CDR3 is TGTGCCAGCAGTTACGCGGGACAGGGGATCTACGAGCAGTACTTC. Encoded protein: CASSYAGQGIYEQYF.

V is TRBV15 and J is TRBJ1-1; D unresolved. The CDR3 consists of 14 residues. V was pared by 0 bases and J by 6 bases, with 11 bases between. The germline V gene has CDR1 LNHNV and CDR2 YYDKDF (reference sequence). The CDR3 loop is CATSRDIGNAEAFF. Written as DNA, the CDR3 is TGTGCCACCAGCAGAGATATAGGTAACGCTGAAGCTTTCTTT.

This chain links TRBV2 with TRBJ2-1, with TRBD2 matching 14 bases. This CDR3 has 15 amino acids. Trimming cost V 5 bases and J 4 bases; bases outside gene matches: 1. Germline loops: CDR1 SNHLY, CDR2 FYNNEI. CDR3 residues: CASSRLAGGYNEQFF. DNA for the CDR3: TGTGCCAGCAGTAGACTAGCGGGGGGGTACAATGAGCAGTTCTTC.

This chain links TRBV30 with TRBJ1-6; D gene uncertain. The V gene's germline CDR1 is GTSNPN and CDR2 SVGIG (reference sequence). The length of the CDR3 is 12 residues. Trimming left V 3 bases short and J 5 bases short, with 5 bases between. This CDR3 reads CAWRGHNSPLHF. CDR3 bases: TGTGCCTGGAGGGGCCATAATTCACCCCTCCACTTT.

The chain links TRBV6-5 to TRBJ2-7, with D possibly matching TRBD1 (6 bases). Per germline, CDR1 MNHEY and CDR2 SVGAGI. Trimming pared 7 bases from V and 9 bases from J, leaving 16 bases between. This CDR3 is built from 12 residues. CDR3 protein: CASKIQGLVQYF. The CDR3 DNA follows: TGTGCCAGCAAAATCCAGGGGCTGGTGCAGTACTTC.

This clone showed up just once. The chain employs TRBV19 and TRBJ2-5; 8 nucleotides align to TRBD2. CDR3 length: 16 residues. The V gene's germline CDR1 is LNHDA and CDR2 SQIVND (reference sequence). V lost 8 bases and J lost 5; bases outside the gene matches: 16. Here the CDR3 reads CASRPGIAGSSETQYF. CDR3 bases: TGTGCCAGTCGCCCAGGGATAGCGGGGAGTTCGGAGACCCAGTACTTC. The complete variable domain, with remaining parts taken from reference TRBV19 and TRBJ2-5, reads DGGITQSPKYLFRKEGQNVTLSCEQNLNHDAMYWYRQDPGQGLRLIYYSQIVNDFQKGDIAEGYSVSREKKESFPLTVTSAQKNPTAFYLCASRPGIAGSSETQYFGPGTRLLVL.

The chain employs TRBV5-4 and TRBJ1-2, with D unclear. Looked up from germline, CDR1 is SGHNT and CDR2 is YYREEE (reference sequence). V was cut by 6 bases and J by 4 bases, with 13 bases left in between. The CDR3 sequence is 13 residues long. The DNA of the CDR3 is TGTGCCAGCACAATACCAGGTATCTATGGCTACACCTTC. Its protein product is CASTIPGIYGYTF.

The chain couples TRBV12-5 to TRBJ1-1; 8 bases match TRBD1. The CDR3 extends over 14 amino acids. Trimming removed 2 bases from V and 3 bases from J; junction bases left unmatched: 2. Looked up from germline, CDR1 is LGHNT and CDR2 is FRNRAP. CDR3 in DNA: TGTGCTAGTGGTTTGACAGGGGGTCACACTGAAGCTTTCTTT. It encodes CASGLTGGHTEAFF.

The V and J genes are TRBV19 and TRBJ1-1; no clear D. The CDR3 is made up of 15 amino acids. V lost 4 bases and J 5 bases, leaving 17 bases between the germline ends. Germline V gene lookup returns CDR1 LNHDA and CDR2 SQIVND (reference sequence). The CDR3 DNA reads as TGTGCCAGTAGTAGAGGAAGACCTTCGGGGACTGAAGCTTTCTTT. Amino acids: CASSRGRPSGTEAFF. Full variable domain (missing parts from reference TRBV19 and TRBJ1-1): DGGITQSPKYLFRKEGQNVTLSCEQNLNHDAMYWYRQDPGQGLRLIYYSQIVNDFQKGDIAEGYSVSREKKESFPLTVTSAQKNPTAFYLCASSRGRPSGTEAFFGQGTRLTVV.

The chain employs TRBV7-6 and TRBJ1-5; D remains unclear. Germline assignment: CDR1 SGHVS and CDR2 FNYEAQ. The CDR3 extends over 17 amino acids. The V gene lost 5 bases and the J gene lost 0 bases, with 17 bases spanning the gap. CDR3 nucleotide sequence: TGTGCCAGCAGCCCGGCTGGGCAGCGATATAGCAATCAGCCCCAGCATTTT. This gives the protein CASSPAGQRYSNQPQHF. Full variable domain (remainder filled in from reference TRBV7-6 and TRBJ1-5): GAGVSQSPRYKVTKRGQDVALRCDPISGHVSLYWYRQALGQGPEFLTYFNYEAQQDKSGLPNDRFSAERPEGSISTLTIQRTEQRDSAMYRCASSPAGQRYSNQPQHFGDGTRLSIL.

V and J are TRBV18 and TRBJ1-1; D may be TRBD1 (5 bases). Germline V CDR1 and CDR2: KGHSH, LQKENI. This CDR3 comprises 16 residues. The V gene lost 0 bases and the J gene lost 5 bases, with 16 bases spanning the gap. The CDR3 region is CASSPPQAQVGTEAFF. The CDR3 region has the DNA TGTGCCAGCTCACCACCTCAGGCACAGGTAGGGACTGAAGCTTTCTTT.

CDR3 region: CASSPGGMGLAGGQYF. The CDR3 region has the DNA TGTGCCAGCAGCCCGGGGGGAATGGGTCTTGCGGGCGGCCAGTACTTC. This chain connects TRBV7-2 to TRBJ2-5; 7 bases are a match to TRBD2. Unmatched junction bases numbered 19, after V lost 5 bases and J lost 10 bases. This CDR3 contains 16 residues. The germline V gene has CDR1 SGHTA and CDR2 FQGNSA.

The V gene is TRBV12-3 or TRBV12-4, the J gene TRBJ2-1, with a tentative D call TRBD1 (5 bases). Trimming stripped 3 bases from V and 9 bases from J, with 6 bases between. There are 11 residues in the CDR3. DNA of the CDR3: TGTGCCAGCAGTTTTAGGGGTGAGCAGTTCTTC. It codes for CASSFRGEQFF.

The CDR3 sequence is CASSEWGASYEQYF. The CDR3 DNA reads TGTGCCAGCAGTGAGTGGGGGGCCTCCTACGAGCAGTACTTC. V gene TRBV2 combines with J gene TRBJ2-7; possibly TRBD1 or TRBD2 for D (6 bases each). The V gene's germline CDR1 is SNHLY and CDR2 FYNNEI. V was pared by 3 bases and J by 0 bases, with 9 bases between. This CDR3 spans 14 amino acids.

The chain uses TRBV5-8 and TRBJ1-6, with 11 bases identical to TRBD1. Losses at the gene ends were 4 bases for V and 12 bases for J; bases not matched to a gene: 6. Germline V CDR1 and CDR2: SGHTS, YDEGEE. The CDR3 spans 14 residues. CDR3 in amino acids: CASSPGTGGVPLHF. CDR3 sequence (DNA): TGTGCCAGCAGCCCGGGGACAGGGGGGGTACCCCTCCACTTT.

The V and J genes are TRBV5-1 and TRBJ1-1, with TRBD1 matching over 11 bases. This CDR3 is built from 14 residues. CDR1 SGHRS and CDR2 YFSETQ come from the germline V gene. Trimming cost V 0 bases and J 8 bases; bases outside gene matches: 3. DNA for the CDR3: TGCGCCAGCAGCTTGGGTGGGACAGGGGGAGAAGCTTTCTTT. This translates into CASSLGGTGGEAFF.

The chain is built from TRBV10-3 and TRBJ1-5; 9 bases line up with TRBD1. The CDR3 runs 14 residues. Germline CDR1 reads ENHRY; CDR2 reads SYGVKD. V shed 3 bases and J 7 bases; nucleotides not matched to a gene: 4. In DNA form, the CDR3 reads TGTGCCATCAGTGATGACAGGGGGGAACAGCCCCAGCATTTT. Its translation is CAISDDRGEQPQHF.